Shown below are 22 T cell receptor beta chains from a single sample sequenced in a study of T-cell memory formation after mild COVID-19. TCRdb reprocessed the 5' RACE reads via MiXCR and lists one record per CDR3 protein. The sample lists about 200,000 distinct CDR3 sequences, 9% to 10% occurring once. Sequencing was carried out using PBMCs or a T cell subset sorted from them (not recorded which). The receptors stem from a man between 18 and 35 years old who had mild COVID-19 (a few samples of this study predate the infection). Cell type and time point are not known.

The V call is TRBV20-1, the J call TRBJ1-5, with D perhaps TRBD1 (5 bases). CDR1 is DFQATT, CDR2 SNEGSKA, per germline (reference sequence). V was clipped by 2 bases and J by 5 bases, with 13 bases between them. This CDR3 region has 14 residues. In nucleotides, the CDR3 is TGCAGTGCTAGACCCAACGCGGGGGATCAGCCCCAGCATTTT. This sequence encodes CSARPNAGDQPQHF.

This clonotype was detected only a few times. The chain combines TRBV2 with TRBJ1-5; a weak D match, TRBD1 (5 bases). Germline CDR1 and CDR2: SNHLY and FYNNEI. V lost 1 base and J lost 1, with 8 bases in between. The length of the CDR3 is 15 residues. CDR3 in amino acids: CASSEDQGSNQPQHF. The CDR3 DNA is TGTGCCAGCAGTGAAGACCAGGGAAGCAATCAGCCCCAGCATTTT. The whole variable domain, remainder taken from reference TRBV2 and TRBJ1-5, is EPEVTQTPSHQVTQMGQEVILRCVPISNHLYFYWYRQILGQKVEFLVSFYNNEISEKSEIFDDQFSVERPDGSNFTLKIRSTKLEDSAMYFCASSEDQGSNQPQHFGDGTRLSIL.

This clonotype was observed a handful of times. The V gene is TRBV28, the J gene TRBJ1-4; 10 nucleotides line up with TRBD1. CDR1 MDHEN and CDR2 SYDVKM come from the germline V gene. This CDR3 region has 14 residues. V was clipped by 6 bases and J by 8 bases; unmatched bases: 6. The CDR3 protein is CASSPGTGVEKLFF. In DNA form, the CDR3 reads TGTGCCAGCAGCCCCGGGACAGGGGTGGAAAAACTGTTTTTT.

This clonotype was recorded at least ten times. The V gene is TRBV5-1, the J gene TRBJ2-1; 10 bases map to TRBD2. With V trimmed by 4 bases and J by 8 bases, 9 bases remained unmatched. Germline lookup yields CDR1 SGHRS and CDR2 YFSETQ. The CDR3 has 15 residues. CDR3 loop: CASSVTSGLMDEQFF. CDR3 sequence (DNA): TGCGCCAGCAGCGTGACTAGCGGGCTGATGGATGAGCAGTTCTTC.

The chain has TRBV27 and TRBJ2-4; TRBD2 is a possible D gene (6 bases). The CDR3 totals 17 residues. The germline gives CDR1 MNHEY, CDR2 SMNVEV (reference sequence). Between the trimmed V and J ends, which lost 4 bases and 1 base, there was a span of 17 bases. The CDR3 sequence: CASSSKSSGGAKNIQYF. The CDR3 nucleotides read TGTGCCAGCAGTTCTAAGAGTAGTGGGGGGGCCAAAAACATTCAGTACTTC.

The chain couples TRBV6-5 to TRBJ2-2, with D uncertain. The CDR3 has 14 residues. With 0 bases removed from V and 5 bases from J, the gap between germline ends came to 7 bases. Germline lookup yields CDR1 MNHEY and CDR2 SVGAGI. This CDR3 is CASSYSDVTGELFF. As DNA, the CDR3 is TGTGCCAGCAGTTACTCGGATGTGACCGGGGAGCTGTTTTTT.

The table lists this clonotype with a few counts. J is TRBJ2-6 and V is TRBV12-3 or TRBV12-4; 7 positions match TRBD1. The CDR3 is 15 residues long. The ends lost 3 bases at V and 2 bases at J; junction bases unmatched: 1. CDR3 region: CASSFDRAGANVLTF. CDR3 in DNA: TGTGCCAGCAGTTTCGACAGGGCTGGGGCCAACGTCCTGACTTTC.

V usage is TRBV11-2 and J usage is TRBJ2-2; D possibly corresponds to TRBD2 (5 bases). The length of the CDR3 is 15 residues. In germline, CDR1 is SGHAT, CDR2 FQNNGV. V was shortened by 2 bases and J by 5 bases, with 12 bases between the two germline ends. The CDR3 coding sequence is TGTGCCAGCAGCTTAAGGCAAACGGGGACCGGGGAGCTGTTTTTT. It translates to CASSLRQTGTGELFF.

This clonotype was counted many times. The gene calls are TRBV7-2 and TRBJ2-3, with 8 positions matching TRBD2. Trimming removed 4 bases from V and 5 bases from J; junction bases left unmatched: 17. The germline CDR1 and CDR2 sequences are SGHTA and FQGNSA. The CDR3 spans 18 residues. CDR3 sequence reads: CASSSTAGGGGLVDTQYF. CDR3 coding DNA: TGTGCCAGCAGCTCCACCGCCGGCGGCGGGGGGTTGGTAGATACGCAGTATTTT.

This clonotype was found a few times. V usage is TRBV25-1 and J usage is TRBJ2-5, with 11 bases lining up with TRBD2. Germline lookup yields CDR1 MGHDK and CDR2 SYGVNS. V dropped 1 base and J dropped 5; count of bases not matched to a gene: 6. The CDR3 runs to 16 residues. The CDR3 coding sequence is TGTGCCAGCAGTGAATTTAGCGGGGGGGCCTATGAGACCCAGTACTTC. This translates into CASSEFSGGAYETQYF.

This clonotype has more than one count but fewer than ten. This sequence joins TRBV12-3 or TRBV12-4 and TRBJ1-5; D might be TRBD1 (5 bases). The V gene lost 8 bases and the J gene lost 9 bases, with 11 bases spanning the gap. The length of the CDR3 is 11 residues. CDR3 loop: CASGRGGPQHF. The CDR3 DNA is TGTGCCAGCGGCCGTGGGGGGCCCCAGCATTTT.

The chain has TRBV5-1 and TRBJ2-7; 10 nucleotides align to TRBD2. This CDR3 contains 16 residues. Germline-derived CDR1 and CDR2 are SGHRS and YFSETQ. J gave up 7 bases and V 4 bases, and 14 bases lay outside the gene matches. CDR3 residues: CASSQRLAGASGEQYF. CDR3 nucleotides: TGCGCCAGCAGCCAACGACTAGCGGGCGCCTCTGGAGAGCAGTACTTC.

The V and J genes are TRBV29-1 and TRBJ2-5, with D perhaps matching TRBD1 or TRBD2 (7 bases each). This CDR3 comprises 13 residues. Trimming shortened V by 7 bases and J by 5 bases, and 17 bases separated the two germline ends. CDR1 and CDR2 (germline): SQVTM, ANQGSEA. The CDR3 bases are TGCAGCGCCGGATTCCAGGGGGGGGAGACCCAGTACTTC. Its protein is CSAGFQGGETQYF.

Only a few counts were recorded for this clonotype. This sequence joins TRBV28 and TRBJ1-2, with D possibly matching TRBD1 (5 bases). Trimming left V 7 bases short and J 3 bases short, with 15 bases between. The CDR3 consists of 14 residues. Germline assignment: CDR1 MDHEN and CDR2 SYDVKM. CDR3 protein: CASTQGGADYGYTF. The CDR3 DNA is TGTGCCAGCACCCAAGGAGGGGCGGACTATGGCTACACCTTC.

This clonotype was recorded at least ten times. This chain uses TRBV5-4 with TRBJ2-4; D possibly corresponds to TRBD1 (7 bases). Trimming shortened V by 4 bases and J by 1 base, and 21 bases separated the two germline ends. Germline V CDR1 and CDR2: SGHNT, YYREEE (reference sequence). The CDR3 has 18 residues. The CDR3: CASSPGTDSGVAKNIQYF. The DNA for the CDR3 is TGTGCCAGCAGCCCCGGGACAGATTCGGGGGTGGCCAAAAACATTCAGTACTTC.

This clonotype was detected only a few times. The chain recombines TRBV5-8 with TRBJ2-3; no firm D call. The ends were cut back, 0 bases at V and 4 bases at J, with 9 bases in the middle. The germline gives CDR1 SGHTS, CDR2 YDEGEE. The CDR3 has 14 amino acids. CDR3 sequence: CASSLGSGADTQYF. The CDR3 bases are TGTGCCAGCAGCTTGGGTTCAGGTGCAGATACGCAGTATTTT.

The V and J genes are TRBV12-3 or TRBV12-4 and TRBJ1-1; D not certain. Between the trimmed V and J ends, which lost 4 bases and 8 bases, there was a span of 11 bases. The CDR3 is made up of 12 amino acids. The CDR3 nucleotides are TGTGCCAGCAGTTCACAGACGGAAGAAGCTTTCTTT. This encodes CASSSQTEEAFF.

This clonotype was found a few times. V gene TRBV7-6 combines with J gene TRBJ1-3; TRBD1 might be the D (6 bases). This CDR3 has 14 amino acids. Trimming took 4 bases from V and 2 from J, leaving 9 bases between them. From germline, CDR1 is SGHVS and CDR2 FNYEAQ. CDR3 bases: TGTGCCAGCAGCTCGGGGGCGGCTGGAAACACCATATATTTT. Translating it yields CASSSGAAGNTIYF.

This clonotype was seen only a few times. The rearrangement joins TRBV19 to TRBJ1-1; 8 bases match TRBD1. Trimming removed 5 bases from V and 6 bases from J; junction bases left unmatched: 2. The germline V gene encodes CDR1 LNHDA and CDR2 SQIVND (reference sequence). This CDR3 is 12 amino acids long. CDR3 in amino acids: CASSDRGAEAFF. CDR3 nucleotide sequence: TGTGCCAGTAGTGACAGGGGCGCTGAAGCTTTCTTT.

This clonotype was detected a few times. The chain links TRBV18 to TRBJ2-1, with a possible D match to TRBD1 (5 bases). V lost 3 bases and J lost 6, with 15 bases in between. The CDR3 totals 15 residues. The germline CDR1 and CDR2 sequences are KGHSH and LQKENI. CDR3 in DNA: TGTGCCAGCTCACCGGGGCAGGGAAGTGGCAATGAGCAGTTCTTC. Translated: CASSPGQGSGNEQFF.

This clonotype was recorded many times. The CDR3 here is CAPQARDRGLYEQYV. Here the CDR3 DNA reads TGTGCCCCCCAGGCTCGGGACAGGGGACTCTACGAGCAGTACGTC. The chain uses TRBV24-1 and TRBJ2-7, with 10 bases identical to TRBD1. CDR3 size: 15 residues. Germline loops: CDR1 KGHDR, CDR2 SFDVKD. V gave up 12 bases and J gave up 3 bases; unmatched junction bases: 13.

A few counts support this clonotype. The chain uses TRBV12-3 or TRBV12-4 and TRBJ1-6, with 7 positions matching TRBD1. The CDR3 has 14 residues. The V segment lost 2 bases and the J segment 8 bases; nucleotides outside the gene matches: 3. CDR3 amino acids: CASSLQGVDSPLHF. Written as DNA, the CDR3 is TGTGCCAGCAGTTTACAGGGGGTTGATTCACCCCTCCACTTT.